This TCR beta chain originates from a study of cytomegalovirus exposure and HLA in healthy donors. For the study at large: About 179 million T cells yielded some 120 million unique TCR beta sequences in earlier analysis. Genetic ancestry analysis placed about 84% of the 398 donors that were genotyped in the Caucasian-associated cluster.

Study findings and constraints: The majority of TCR sequences were rare, yet some public TCRs appeared in many donors.

A word on this clone: Its antigen is unidentified.

The PCR contained 60 Vbeta and 13 Jbeta primers. The assay was immunoSEQ multiplex PCR, and TCRdb's table has in-frame clones only and misses some. The sample contains about 160,000 clones, 80% to 90% of which appear only once. The V gene's germline CDR1 is MDHEN and CDR2 SYDVKM. The CDR3 runs to 15 residues. The V gene end was trimmed by 4 bases and the J gene end by 3 bases; junction bases not matched to a gene: 7. Material for sequencing was PBMCs. The origin of this receptor is a man aged 18 to 30 in good health and CMV-seronegative. The chain links TRBV28 to TRBJ2-7; TRBD2 aligns across 9 bases. CDR3 sequence reads: CASSSYSGSHYEQYF. As DNA, the CDR3 is TGTGCCAGCAGTTCCTATAGCGGGAGCCACTACGAGCAGTACTTC.